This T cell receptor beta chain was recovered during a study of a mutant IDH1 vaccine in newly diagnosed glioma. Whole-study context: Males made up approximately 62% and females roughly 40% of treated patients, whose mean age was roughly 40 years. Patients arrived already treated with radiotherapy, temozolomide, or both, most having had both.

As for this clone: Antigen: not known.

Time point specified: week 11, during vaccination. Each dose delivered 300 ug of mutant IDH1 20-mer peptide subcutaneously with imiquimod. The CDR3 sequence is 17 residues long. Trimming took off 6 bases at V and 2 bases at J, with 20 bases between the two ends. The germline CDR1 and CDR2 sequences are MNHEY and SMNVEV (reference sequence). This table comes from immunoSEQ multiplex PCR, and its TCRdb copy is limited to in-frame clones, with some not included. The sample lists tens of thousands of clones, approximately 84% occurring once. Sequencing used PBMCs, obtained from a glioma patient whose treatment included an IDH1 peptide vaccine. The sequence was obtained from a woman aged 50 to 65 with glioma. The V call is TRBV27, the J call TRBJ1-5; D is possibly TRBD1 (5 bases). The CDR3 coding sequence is TGTGCCAGCAGCCATTGGGGCCGGGGCGCTGGCAATCAGCCCCAGCATTTT. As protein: CASSHWGRGAGNQPQHF.